This TCR beta chain was observed in a study of blood T cells in healthy people across ages. It was with a sample-barcoded 5' primer and a J-beta primer mix that a second PCR of roughly 7 to 12 cycles was run. Each cDNA molecule, via a template-switch adaptor with 12 random nucleotides, was tagged. TCRdb recomputed calls from the 5' RACE reads with MiXCR, one row per CDR3 protein. The repertoire includes around 800,000 distinct CDR3 sequences, 20% to 30% of them detected once, and roughly 3.1% sits in the top ten. This CDR3 is built from 17 residues. In each sample, at least 6.5 million PBMCs were isolated. Another study also made use of these data, one on T cells of mothers and their children. That work contributes: The study recruited a few healthy Caucasian mothers and their six children as donors.

V is TRBV12-3 or TRBV12-4 and J is TRBJ2-5; 7 nucleotides line up with TRBD1. The J call may be faulty, since TRBJ2-7 better matches the DNA end. The clonotype originates from a boy younger than 18 in good health. Sequences were obtained from blood. The CDR3 coding sequence is TGTGCCAGCAGTTTCGGAGAACGACAGGGTTCTCACGACGAGCAGTACTTC. Its translation is CASSFGERQGSHDEQYF.